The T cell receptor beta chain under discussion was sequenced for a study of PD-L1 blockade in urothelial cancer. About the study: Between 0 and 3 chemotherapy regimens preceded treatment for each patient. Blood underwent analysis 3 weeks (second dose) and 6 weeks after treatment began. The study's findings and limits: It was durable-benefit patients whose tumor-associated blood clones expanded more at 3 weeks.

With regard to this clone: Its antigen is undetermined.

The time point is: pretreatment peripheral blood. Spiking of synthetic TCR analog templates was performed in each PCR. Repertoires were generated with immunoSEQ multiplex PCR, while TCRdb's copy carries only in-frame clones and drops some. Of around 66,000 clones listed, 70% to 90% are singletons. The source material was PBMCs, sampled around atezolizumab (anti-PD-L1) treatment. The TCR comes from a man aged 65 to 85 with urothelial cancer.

This CDR3 is CASSHGTGLLSYTF. The CDR3 DNA sequence: TGTGCCAGCAGCCACGGGACAGGCCTTCTCAGCTACACCTTC. The V gene is TRBV7-9, the J gene TRBJ1-2; TRBD1 agrees at 8 bases. V trimming: 5 bases; J trimming: 9 bases; junction bases outside the gene matches: 11. Germline V gene data show CDR1 as SEHNR and CDR2 as FQNEAQ (reference sequence). The CDR3 loop spans 14 amino acids.